This T cell receptor (beta chain) came from a study of T cell repertoires in cytomegalovirus infection. Study overall: CMV infection plus the matching HLA type was flagged by public TCR beta signatures. Study conclusions and caveats: CMV-specific TCR beta clonotypes restricted by HLA-C were the ones dominating the ex vivo response. Carriage of CMV together with the relevant HLA was identifiable through cumulative public TCR beta family frequency.

TCRdb used MiXCR to reprocess the reads, holding one entry per CDR3 protein. The data contain 150,000 to 200,000 distinct CDR3 sequences, roughly a fifth of them singletons. Of note for this clonotype: Its matching antigen is unknown.

Trimming stripped 4 bases from V and 7 bases from J, with 20 bases between. The CDR3 runs to 16 residues. Germline V gives CDR1 SEHNR, CDR2 FQNEAQ (reference sequence). The sequenced sample was PBMCs. The chain has TRBV7-9 and TRBJ2-4; possibly TRBD1 for D (7 bases). This receptor was taken from a human donor in good health (CMV status not recorded). Some clones in this sample may be carry-over from other donors' samples. CDR3 nucleotides: TGTGCCAGCAGCTCAGGGGGACAACGGGGGATCAACATTCAGTACTTC. Its protein product is CASSSGGQRGINIQYF.